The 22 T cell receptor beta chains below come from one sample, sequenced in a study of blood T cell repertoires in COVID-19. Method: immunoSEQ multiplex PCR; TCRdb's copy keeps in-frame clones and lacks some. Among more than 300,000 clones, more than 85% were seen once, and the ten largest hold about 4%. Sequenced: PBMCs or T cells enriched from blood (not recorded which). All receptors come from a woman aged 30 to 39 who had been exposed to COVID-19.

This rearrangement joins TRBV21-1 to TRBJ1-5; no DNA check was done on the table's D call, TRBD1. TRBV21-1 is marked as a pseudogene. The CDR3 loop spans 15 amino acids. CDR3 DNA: TGTGCCAGCCGGCGGACAGGGGCTCGCAATCAGCCCCAGCATTTT. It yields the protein CASRRTGARNQPQHF.

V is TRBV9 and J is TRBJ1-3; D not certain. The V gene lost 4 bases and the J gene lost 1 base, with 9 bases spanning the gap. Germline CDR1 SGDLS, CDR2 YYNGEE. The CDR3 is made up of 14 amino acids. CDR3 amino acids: CASSPRSSGNTIYF. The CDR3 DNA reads TGTGCCAGCAGCCCTCGGAGTTCTGGAAACACCATATATTTT. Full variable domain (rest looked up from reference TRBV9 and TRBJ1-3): DSGVTQTPKHLITATGQRVTLRCSPRSGDLSVYWYQQSLDQGLQFLIQYYNGEERAKGNILERFSAQQFPDLHSELNLSSLELGDSALYFCASSPRSSGNTIYFGEGSWLTVV.

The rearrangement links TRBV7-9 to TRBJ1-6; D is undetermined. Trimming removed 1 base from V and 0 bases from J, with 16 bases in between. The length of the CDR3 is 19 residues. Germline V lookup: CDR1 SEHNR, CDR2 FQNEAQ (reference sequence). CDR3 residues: CASSLGLAWSSSYNSPLHF. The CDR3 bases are TGTGCCAGCAGCTTAGGGTTGGCATGGTCTAGCTCCTATAATTCACCCCTCCACTTT.

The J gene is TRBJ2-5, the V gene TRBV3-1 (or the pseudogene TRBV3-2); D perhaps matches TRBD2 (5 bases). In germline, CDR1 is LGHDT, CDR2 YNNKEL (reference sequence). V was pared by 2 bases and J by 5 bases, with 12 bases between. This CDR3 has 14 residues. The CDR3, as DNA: TGTGCCAGCAGCCAAACTAGTTCTTCGGAGACCCAGTACTTC. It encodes CASSQTSSSETQYF.

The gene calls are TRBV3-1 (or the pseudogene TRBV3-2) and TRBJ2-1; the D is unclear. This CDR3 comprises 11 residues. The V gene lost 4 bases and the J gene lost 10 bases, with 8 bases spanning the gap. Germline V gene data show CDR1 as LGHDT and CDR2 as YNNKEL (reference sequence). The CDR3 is CASSRVQEQFF. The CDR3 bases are TGTGCCAGCAGCCGAGTGCAAGAGCAGTTCTTC.

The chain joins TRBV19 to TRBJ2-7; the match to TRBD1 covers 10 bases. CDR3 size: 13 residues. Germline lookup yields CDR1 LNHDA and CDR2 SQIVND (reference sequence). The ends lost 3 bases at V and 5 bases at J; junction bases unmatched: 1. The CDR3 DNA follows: TGTGCCAGTAGTATTGGGACAGGGGACGAGCAGTACTTC. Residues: CASSIGTGDEQYF.

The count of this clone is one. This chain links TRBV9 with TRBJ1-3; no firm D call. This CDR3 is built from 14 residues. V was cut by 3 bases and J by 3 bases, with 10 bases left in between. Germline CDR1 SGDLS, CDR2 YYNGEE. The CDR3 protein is CASSEEGLGNTIYF. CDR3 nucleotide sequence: TGTGCCAGCAGCGAGGAGGGTCTTGGAAACACCATATATTTT.

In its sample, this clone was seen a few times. CDR3 residues: CASSILAGADNEQFF. CDR3 DNA sequence: TGCGCCAGCAGCATACTAGCGGGGGCCGACAATGAGCAGTTCTTC. The chain uses TRBV5-1 and TRBJ2-1; 11 bases agree with TRBD2. Trimming removed 4 bases from V and 5 bases from J; junction bases left unmatched: 5. The CDR3 has 15 amino acids. Germline V lookup: CDR1 SGHRS, CDR2 YFSETQ.

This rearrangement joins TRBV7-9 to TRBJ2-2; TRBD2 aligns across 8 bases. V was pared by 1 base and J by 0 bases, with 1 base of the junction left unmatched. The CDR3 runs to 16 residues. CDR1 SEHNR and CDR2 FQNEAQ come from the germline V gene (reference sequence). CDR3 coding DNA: TGTGCCAGCAGCTTAGAGGGACTAGCGAACACCGGGGAGCTGTTTTTT. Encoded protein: CASSLEGLANTGELFF.

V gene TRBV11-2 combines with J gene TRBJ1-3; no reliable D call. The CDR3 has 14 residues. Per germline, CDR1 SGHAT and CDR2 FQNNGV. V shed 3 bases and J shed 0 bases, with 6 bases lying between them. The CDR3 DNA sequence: TGTGCCAGCAGCTTGTTTAGCTCTGGAAACACCATATATTTT. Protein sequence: CASSLFSSGNTIYF.

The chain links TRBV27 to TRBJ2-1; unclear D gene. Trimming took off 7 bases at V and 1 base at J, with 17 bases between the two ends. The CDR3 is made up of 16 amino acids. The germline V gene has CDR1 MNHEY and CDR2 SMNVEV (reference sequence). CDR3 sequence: CASKGRSSPSYNEQFF. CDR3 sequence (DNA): TGTGCCAGCAAAGGCAGGTCCTCACCATCCTACAATGAGCAGTTCTTC.

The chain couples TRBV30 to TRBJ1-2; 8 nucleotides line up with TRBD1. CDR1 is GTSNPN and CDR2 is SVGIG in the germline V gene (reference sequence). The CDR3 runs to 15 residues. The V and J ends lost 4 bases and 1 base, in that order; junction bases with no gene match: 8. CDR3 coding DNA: TGTGCCTGGATCCGACAGGGGTTGGATAACTATGGCTACACCTTC. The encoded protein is CAWIRQGLDNYGYTF.

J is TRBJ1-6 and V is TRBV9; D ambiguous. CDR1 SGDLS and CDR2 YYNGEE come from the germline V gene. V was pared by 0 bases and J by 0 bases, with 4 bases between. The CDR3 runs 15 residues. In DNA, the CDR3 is TGTGCCAGCAGCGTAGATAACTCCTATAATTCACCCCTCCACTTT. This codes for CASSVDNSYNSPLHF.

The CDR3 region is CASSSRGSETQYF. Written as DNA, the CDR3 is TGTGCCAGCAGCTCTAGGGGGAGCGAGACCCAGTACTTC. This chain connects TRBV3-1 (or the pseudogene TRBV3-2) to TRBJ2-5, with D tentatively TRBD1 (6 bases). V was cut by 5 bases and J by 5 bases, with 12 bases left in between. Looked up from germline, CDR1 is LGHDT and CDR2 is YNNKEL (reference sequence). The CDR3 sequence is 13 residues long.

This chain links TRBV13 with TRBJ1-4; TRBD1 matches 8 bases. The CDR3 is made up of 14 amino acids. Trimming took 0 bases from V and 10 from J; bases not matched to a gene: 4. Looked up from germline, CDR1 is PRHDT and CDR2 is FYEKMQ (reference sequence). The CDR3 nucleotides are TGTGCCAGCAGCTTAGGACAGGGGGAAGGAAAACTGTTTTTT. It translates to CASSLGQGEGKLFF. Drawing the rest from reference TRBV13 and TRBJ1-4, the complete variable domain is AAGVIQSPRHLIKEKRETATLKCYPIPRHDTVYWYQQGPGQDPQFLISFYEKMQSDKGSIPDRFSAQQFSDYHSELNMSSLELGDSALYFCASSLGQGEGKLFFGSGTQLSVL.

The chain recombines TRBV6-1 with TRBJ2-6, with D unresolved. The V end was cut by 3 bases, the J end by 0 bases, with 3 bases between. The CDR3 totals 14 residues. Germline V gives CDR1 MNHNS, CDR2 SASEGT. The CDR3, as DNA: TGTGCCAGCAGTGACCACTCTGGGGCCAACGTCCTGACTTTC. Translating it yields CASSDHSGANVLTF.

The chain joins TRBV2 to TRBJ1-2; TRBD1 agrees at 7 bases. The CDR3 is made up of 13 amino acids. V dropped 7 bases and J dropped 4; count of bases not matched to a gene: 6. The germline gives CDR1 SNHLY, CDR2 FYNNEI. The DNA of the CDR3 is TGTGCCAGCACCCGACAGGGTCCCTATGGCTACACCTTC. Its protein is CASTRQGPYGYTF.

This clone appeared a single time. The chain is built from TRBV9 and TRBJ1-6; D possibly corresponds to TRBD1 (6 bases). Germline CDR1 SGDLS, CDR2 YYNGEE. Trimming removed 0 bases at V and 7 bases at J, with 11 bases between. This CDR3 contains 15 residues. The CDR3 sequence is CASSVEGGRNSPLHF. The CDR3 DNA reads TGTGCCAGCAGCGTAGAGGGGGGGAGGAATTCACCCCTCCACTTT.

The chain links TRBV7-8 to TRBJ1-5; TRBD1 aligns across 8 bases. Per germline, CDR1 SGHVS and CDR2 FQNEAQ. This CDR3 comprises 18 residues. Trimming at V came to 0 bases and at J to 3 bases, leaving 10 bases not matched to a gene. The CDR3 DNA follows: TGTGCCAGCAGCTTAGCGCCGCCAGGGGGCGAGGACAATCAGCCCCAGCATTTT. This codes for CASSLAPPGGEDNQPQHF.

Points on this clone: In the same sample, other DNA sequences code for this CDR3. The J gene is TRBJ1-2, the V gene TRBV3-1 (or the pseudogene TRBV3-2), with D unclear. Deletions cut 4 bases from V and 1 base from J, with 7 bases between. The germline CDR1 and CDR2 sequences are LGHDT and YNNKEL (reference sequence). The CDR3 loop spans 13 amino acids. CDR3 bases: TGTGCCAGCAGCCCATCGGGTAACTATGGCTACACCTTC. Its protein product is CASSPSGNYGYTF.

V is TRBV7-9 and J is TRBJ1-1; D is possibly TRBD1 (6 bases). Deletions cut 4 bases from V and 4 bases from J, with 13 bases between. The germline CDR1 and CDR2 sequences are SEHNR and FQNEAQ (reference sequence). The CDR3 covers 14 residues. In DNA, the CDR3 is TGTGCCAGCAGCTACAGGGATCCCGGCACTGAAGCTTTCTTT. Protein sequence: CASSYRDPGTEAFF.

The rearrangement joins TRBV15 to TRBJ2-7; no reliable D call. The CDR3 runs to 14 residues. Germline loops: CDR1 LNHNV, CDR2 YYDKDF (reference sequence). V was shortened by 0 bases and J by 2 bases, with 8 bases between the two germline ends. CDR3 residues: CATSRDPLTYEQYF. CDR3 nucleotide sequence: TGTGCCACCAGCAGAGATCCTTTAACCTACGAGCAGTACTTC.